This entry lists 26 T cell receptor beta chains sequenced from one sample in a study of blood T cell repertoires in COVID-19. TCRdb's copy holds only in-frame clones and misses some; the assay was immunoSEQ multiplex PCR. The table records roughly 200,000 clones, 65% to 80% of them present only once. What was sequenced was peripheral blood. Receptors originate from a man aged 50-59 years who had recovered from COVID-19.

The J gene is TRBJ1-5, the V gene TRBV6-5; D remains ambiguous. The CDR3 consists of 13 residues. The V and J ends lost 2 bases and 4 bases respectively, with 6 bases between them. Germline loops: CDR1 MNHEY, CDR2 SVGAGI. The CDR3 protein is CASSYGRNQPQHF. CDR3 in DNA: TGTGCCAGCAGTTACGGCAGGAATCAGCCCCAGCATTTT.

DNA of the CDR3: TGTGCCAGCAGCGGCAGGGGGCCCATGAACGAGCAGTACTTC. Protein product: CASSGRGPMNEQYF. V gene TRBV9 combines with J gene TRBJ2-7, with 8 bases that match TRBD1. The CDR3 runs 14 residues. The germline V gene encodes CDR1 SGDLS and CDR2 YYNGEE. The ends lost 3 bases at V and 5 bases at J; junction bases unmatched: 7.

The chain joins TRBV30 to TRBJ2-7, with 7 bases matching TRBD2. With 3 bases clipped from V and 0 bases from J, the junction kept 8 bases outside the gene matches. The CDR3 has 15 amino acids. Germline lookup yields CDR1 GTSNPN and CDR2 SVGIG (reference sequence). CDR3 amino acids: CAWRGGSASSYEQYF. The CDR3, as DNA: TGTGCCTGGAGGGGGGGGAGCGCGAGCTCCTACGAGCAGTACTTC.

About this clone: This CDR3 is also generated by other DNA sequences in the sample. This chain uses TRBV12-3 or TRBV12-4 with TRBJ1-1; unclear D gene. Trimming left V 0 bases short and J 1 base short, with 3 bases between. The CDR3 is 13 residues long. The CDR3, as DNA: TGTGCCAGCAGTTTAGCGCGGAACACTGAAGCTTTCTTT. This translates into CASSLARNTEAFF.

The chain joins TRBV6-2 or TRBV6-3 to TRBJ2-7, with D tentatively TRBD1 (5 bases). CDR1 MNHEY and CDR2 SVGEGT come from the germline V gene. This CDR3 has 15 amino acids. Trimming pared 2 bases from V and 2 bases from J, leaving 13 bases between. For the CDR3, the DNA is TGTGCCAGCAGTTACGTCCAGGGCGGCCCCTACGAGCAGTACTTC. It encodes CASSYVQGGPYEQYF.

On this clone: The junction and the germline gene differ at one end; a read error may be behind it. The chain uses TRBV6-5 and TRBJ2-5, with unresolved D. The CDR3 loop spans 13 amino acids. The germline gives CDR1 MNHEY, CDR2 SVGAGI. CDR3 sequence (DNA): TGTGCCAGCAGTTACTCGAGTCTCGGCGGATCAAACTTC. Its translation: CASSYSSLGGSNF.

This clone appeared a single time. This chain's CDR3 is CASRHDLPGTSGRASPIQYF. CDR3 coding DNA: TGTGCCAGCAGGCACGACCTTCCCGGGACTAGCGGGAGGGCAAGTCCCATTCAGTACTTC. The chain links TRBV9 to TRBJ2-4; 16 bases are a match to TRBD2. The germline CDR1 and CDR2 sequences are SGDLS and YYNGEE. The V gene end was trimmed by 5 bases and the J gene end by 9 bases; junction bases not matched to a gene: 20. The CDR3 contains 20 residues.

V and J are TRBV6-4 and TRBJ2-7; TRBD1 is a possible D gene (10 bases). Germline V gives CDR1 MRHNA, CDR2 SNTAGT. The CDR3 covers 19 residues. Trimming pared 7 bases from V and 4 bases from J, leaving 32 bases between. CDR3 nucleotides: TGTGCCAGCAACCCGGGACAGGGGACACTAGCGGGTCGTTCTTACGAGCAGTACTTC. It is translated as CASNPGQGTLAGRSYEQYF.

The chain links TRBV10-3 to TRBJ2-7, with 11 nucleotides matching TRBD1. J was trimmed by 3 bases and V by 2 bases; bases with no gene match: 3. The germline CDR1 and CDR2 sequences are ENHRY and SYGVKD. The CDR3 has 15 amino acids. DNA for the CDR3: TGTGCCATCAGTGAGGCCGGGACAGGGGGCTACGAGCAGTACTTC. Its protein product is CAISEAGTGGYEQYF.

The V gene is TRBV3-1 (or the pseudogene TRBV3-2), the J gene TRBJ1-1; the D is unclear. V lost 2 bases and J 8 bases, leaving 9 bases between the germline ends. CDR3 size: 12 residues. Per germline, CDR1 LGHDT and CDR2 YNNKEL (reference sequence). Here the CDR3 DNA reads TGTGCCAGCAGCCAATCGGCAGGAGAAGCTTTCTTT. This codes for CASSQSAGEAFF.

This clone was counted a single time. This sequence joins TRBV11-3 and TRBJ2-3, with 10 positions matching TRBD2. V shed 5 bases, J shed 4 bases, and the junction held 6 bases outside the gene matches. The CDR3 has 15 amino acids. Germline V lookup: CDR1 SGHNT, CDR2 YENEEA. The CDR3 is CASSTGTSVPDTQYF. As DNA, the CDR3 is TGTGCCAGCAGCACCGGGACTAGCGTCCCAGATACGCAGTATTTT.

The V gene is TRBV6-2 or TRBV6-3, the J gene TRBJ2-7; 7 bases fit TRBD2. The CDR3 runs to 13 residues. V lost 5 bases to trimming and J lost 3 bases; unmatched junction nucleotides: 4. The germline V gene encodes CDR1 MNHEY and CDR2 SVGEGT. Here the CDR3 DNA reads TGTGCCAGCAGTCTAAGCGGGAACTACGAGCAGTACTTC. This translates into CASSLSGNYEQYF.

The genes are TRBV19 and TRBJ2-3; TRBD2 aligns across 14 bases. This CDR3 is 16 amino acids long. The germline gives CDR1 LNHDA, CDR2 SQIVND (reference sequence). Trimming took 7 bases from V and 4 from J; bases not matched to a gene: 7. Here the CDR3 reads CASKGLAGVGADTQYF. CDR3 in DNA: TGTGCCAGTAAGGGACTAGCGGGAGTTGGCGCAGATACGCAGTATTTT.

In DNA, the CDR3 is TGTGCCAGCTCGGACAGTAACTATGGCTACACCTTC. Translated: CASSDSNYGYTF. This chain uses TRBV18 with TRBJ1-2; possible D gene TRBD1, 6 bases. This CDR3 contains 12 residues. V lost 6 bases and J 1 base, leaving 6 bases between the germline ends. CDR1 is KGHSH, CDR2 LQKENI, per germline.

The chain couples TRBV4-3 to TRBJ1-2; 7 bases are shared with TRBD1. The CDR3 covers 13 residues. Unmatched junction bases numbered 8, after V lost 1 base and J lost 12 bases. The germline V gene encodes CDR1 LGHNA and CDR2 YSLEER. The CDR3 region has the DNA TGCGCCAGCAGCCAAGGAAATACAGGGGTTCACACCTTC. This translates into CASSQGNTGVHTF.

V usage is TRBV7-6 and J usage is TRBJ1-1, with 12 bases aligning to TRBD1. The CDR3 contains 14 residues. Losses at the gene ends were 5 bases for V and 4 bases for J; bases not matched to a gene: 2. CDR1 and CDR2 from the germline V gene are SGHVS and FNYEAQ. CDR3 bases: TGTGCCAGCAGCAGGGGACAGGGGGCCACTGAAGCTTTCTTT. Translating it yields CASSRGQGATEAFF.

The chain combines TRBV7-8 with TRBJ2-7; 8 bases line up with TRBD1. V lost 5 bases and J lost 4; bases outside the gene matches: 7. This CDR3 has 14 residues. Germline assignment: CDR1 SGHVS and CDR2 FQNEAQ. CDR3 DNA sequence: TGTGCCAGCAGCCTGAGGGACAGGAGATACGAGCAGTACTTC. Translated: CASSLRDRRYEQYF. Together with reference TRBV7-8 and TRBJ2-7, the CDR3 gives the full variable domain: GAGVSQSPRYKVAKRGQDVALRCDPISGHVSLFWYQQALGQGPEFLTYFQNEAQLDKSGLPSDRFFAERPEGSVSTLKIQRTQQEDSAVYLCASSLRDRRYEQYFGPGTRLTVT.

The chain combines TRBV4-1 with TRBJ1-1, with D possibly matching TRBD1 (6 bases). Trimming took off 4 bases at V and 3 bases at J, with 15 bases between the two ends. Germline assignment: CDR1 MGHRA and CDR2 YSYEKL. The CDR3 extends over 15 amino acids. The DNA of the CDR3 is TGCGCCAGCAGCCGGGCGGACAGCCTTGACACTGAAGCTTTCTTT. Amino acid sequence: CASSRADSLDTEAFF.

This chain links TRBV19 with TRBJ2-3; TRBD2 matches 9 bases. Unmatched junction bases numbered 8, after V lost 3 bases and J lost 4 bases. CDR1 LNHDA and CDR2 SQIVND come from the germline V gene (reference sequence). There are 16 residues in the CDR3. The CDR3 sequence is CASSMRREGRSDTQYF. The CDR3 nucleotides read TGTGCCAGTAGTATGAGGCGGGAGGGCCGTTCAGATACGCAGTATTTT.

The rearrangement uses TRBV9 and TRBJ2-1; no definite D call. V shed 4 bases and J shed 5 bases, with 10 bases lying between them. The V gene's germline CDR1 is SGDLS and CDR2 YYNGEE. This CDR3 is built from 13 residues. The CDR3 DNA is TGTGCCAGCAGCACCCGACTCCACAATGAGCAGTTCTTC. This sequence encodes CASSTRLHNEQFF.

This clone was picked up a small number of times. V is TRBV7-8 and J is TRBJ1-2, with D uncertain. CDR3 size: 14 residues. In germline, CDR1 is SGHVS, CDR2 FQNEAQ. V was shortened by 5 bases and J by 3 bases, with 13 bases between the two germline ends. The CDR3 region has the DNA TGTGCCAGCAGCCCCGTGTTGAGGGACTATGGCTACACCTTC. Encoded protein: CASSPVLRDYGYTF.

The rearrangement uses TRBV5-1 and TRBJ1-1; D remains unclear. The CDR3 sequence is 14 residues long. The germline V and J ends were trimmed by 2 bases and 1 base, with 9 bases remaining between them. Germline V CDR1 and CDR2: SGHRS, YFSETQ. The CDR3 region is CASSFDGGNTEAFF. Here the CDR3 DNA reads TGCGCCAGCAGCTTCGACGGAGGGAACACTGAAGCTTTCTTT.

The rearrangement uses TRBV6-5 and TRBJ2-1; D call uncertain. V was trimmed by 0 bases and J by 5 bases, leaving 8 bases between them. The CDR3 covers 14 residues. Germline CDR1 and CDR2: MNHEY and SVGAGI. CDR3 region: CASSYSVRNNEQFF. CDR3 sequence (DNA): TGTGCCAGCAGTTACTCGGTCAGAAACAATGAGCAGTTCTTC.

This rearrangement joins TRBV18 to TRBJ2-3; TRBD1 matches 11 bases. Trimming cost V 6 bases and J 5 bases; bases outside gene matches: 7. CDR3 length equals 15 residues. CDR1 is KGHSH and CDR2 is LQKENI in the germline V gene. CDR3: CASSPGQGDLDTQYF. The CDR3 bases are TGTGCCAGCTCGCCGGGACAGGGGGATTTAGATACGCAGTATTTT.

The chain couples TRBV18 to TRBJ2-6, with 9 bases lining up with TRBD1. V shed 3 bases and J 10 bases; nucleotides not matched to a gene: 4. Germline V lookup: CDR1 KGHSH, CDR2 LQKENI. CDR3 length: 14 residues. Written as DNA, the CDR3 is TGTGCCAGCTCACCCTCTGGGACAGGGAACGTCCTGACTTTC. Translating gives CASSPSGTGNVLTF.

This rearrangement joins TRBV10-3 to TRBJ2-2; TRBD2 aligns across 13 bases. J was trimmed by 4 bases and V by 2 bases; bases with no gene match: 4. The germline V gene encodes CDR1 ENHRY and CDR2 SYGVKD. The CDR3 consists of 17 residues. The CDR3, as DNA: TGTGCCATCAGTGAGACTAGCGGGAGGGCCGGCACCGGGGAGCTGTTTTTT. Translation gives CAISETSGRAGTGELFF.